These 15 T cell receptor beta chains originate from one sample sequenced in a study of shared clonotypes between healthy human individuals. Assay used: immunoSEQ multiplex PCR; TCRdb lists only in-frame clones, some missing. Among some 200,000 clones listed, approximately 62% were seen once. The sample comprised memory CD4+ T cells sorted from blood. Documented subset: CD45RA-negative fraction. Receptors originate from a man younger than 45 in good health.

The CDR3 loop reads CASSQAIASGIETQYF. The CDR3 DNA sequence: TGTGCCAGCAGCCAAGCGATTGCTAGCGGGATCGAGACCCAGTACTTC. The V and J genes are TRBV14 and TRBJ2-5, with TRBD2 matching over 9 bases. This CDR3 has 16 amino acids. The V gene's germline CDR1 is SGHDN and CDR2 FVKESK. J gave up 5 bases and V 1 base, and 8 bases lay outside the gene matches.

The V and J genes are TRBV6-1 and TRBJ2-7; 7 nucleotides line up with TRBD2. The CDR3 covers 14 residues. J lost 5 bases, V lost 0 bases, and 4 bases had no gene match. Germline CDR1 reads MNHNS; CDR2 reads SASEGT. The CDR3 region is CASSEAGGRHEQYF. The CDR3 coding sequence is TGTGCCAGCAGTGAAGCGGGGGGGAGGCACGAGCAGTACTTC.

Regarding this clone: The sample carries other DNA sequences with the same CDR3. The J gene is TRBJ2-1, the V gene TRBV7-2; 7 positions agree with TRBD1. The length of the CDR3 is 13 residues. With V trimmed by 5 bases and J by 9 bases, 7 bases remained unmatched. Germline V gene lookup returns CDR1 SGHTA and CDR2 FQGNSA. The CDR3 is CASSRGRRGEQFF. CDR3 coding DNA: TGTGCCAGCAGCAGGGGGCGTCGGGGTGAGCAGTTCTTC.

This chain joins TRBV29-1 and TRBJ1-1; TRBD1 agrees at 9 bases. V lost 1 base and J lost 5; bases outside the gene matches: 5. The CDR3 spans 14 residues. Looked up from germline, CDR1 is SQVTM and CDR2 is ANQGSEA. As DNA, the CDR3 is TGCAGCGTTGAAGGGGACAGGGCAAAAACTGAAGCTTTCTTT. Residues: CSVEGDRAKTEAFF.

The V and J genes are TRBV5-5 and TRBJ2-5; 8 bases line up with TRBD1. There are 14 residues in the CDR3. J was trimmed by 0 bases and V by 7 bases; bases with no gene match: 5. Germline V gene sequence: CDR1 SGHKS, CDR2 YYEKEE (reference sequence). The CDR3 DNA follows: TGTGCCAGCGGGGGACAGGTGGACCAAGAGACCCAGTACTTC. It codes for CASGGQVDQETQYF.

The chain carries TRBV27 and TRBJ2-2; a possible D gene is TRBD2 (6 bases). V was shortened by 8 bases and J by 4 bases, with 20 bases between the two germline ends. CDR1 and CDR2 (germline): MNHEY, SMNVEV (reference sequence). CDR3 length equals 16 residues. In DNA, the CDR3 is TGTGCCAGCCGGAACCTCGCGGGACCCATCACCGGGGAGCTGTTTTTT. This encodes CASRNLAGPITGELFF.

The V gene is TRBV15, the J gene TRBJ2-2; D is unclear. Germline loops: CDR1 LNHNV, CDR2 YYDKDF (reference sequence). V was trimmed by 0 bases and J by 5 bases, leaving 10 bases between them. This CDR3 region has 15 residues. CDR3 in DNA: TGTGCCACCAGCAGAGATGGTATTGAGACCGGGGAGCTGTTTTTT. It translates to CATSRDGIETGELFF.

The chain's CDR3 is CASSENRGWNNEQFF. In DNA, the CDR3 is TGTGCCAGCAGTGAAAACCGGGGTTGGAACAATGAGCAGTTCTTC. The chain joins TRBV2 to TRBJ2-1; possibly TRBD2 for D (5 bases). Per germline, CDR1 SNHLY and CDR2 FYNNEI. CDR3 length: 15 residues. V was clipped by 2 bases and J by 5 bases, with 13 bases between them.

The chain has TRBV11-3 and TRBJ2-1; D possibly corresponds to TRBD2 (5 bases). The germline V gene has CDR1 SGHNT and CDR2 YENEEA. Deletions cut 1 base from V and 5 bases from J, with 15 bases between. The CDR3 contains 16 residues. This CDR3 reads CASSLGSSGVDNEQFF. The CDR3 DNA follows: TGTGCCAGCAGCTTAGGGTCATCCGGGGTCGACAATGAGCAGTTCTTC.

This clone has at least ten counts. The rearrangement joins TRBV4-3 to TRBJ1-3; D not resolved. Germline CDR1 LGHNA, CDR2 YSLEER. This CDR3 has 15 residues. Trimming shortened V by 2 bases and J by 8 bases, and 16 bases separated the two germline ends. Here the CDR3 reads CASSQTPLGGYTIYF. DNA for the CDR3: TGCGCCAGCAGCCAAACCCCATTAGGAGGTTACACCATATATTTT.

This chain links TRBV13 with TRBJ2-2, with 8 bases that match TRBD1. The germline CDR1 and CDR2 sequences are PRHDT and FYEKMQ (reference sequence). Losses at the gene ends were 4 bases for V and 1 base for J; bases not matched to a gene: 5. CDR3 size: 16 residues. The CDR3 sequence: CASSYRQGRNTGELFF. CDR3 in DNA: TGTGCCAGCAGCTACCGACAGGGGCGGAACACCGGGGAGCTGTTTTTT.

This clone was seen more than once but under ten times. The chain carries TRBV28 and TRBJ1-1, with TRBD1 identical over 8 bases. The CDR3 spans 11 residues. Germline V CDR1 and CDR2: MDHEN, SYDVKM. With 2 bases clipped from V and 10 bases from J, the junction kept 0 bases outside the gene matches. The CDR3 bases are TGTGCCAGCAGTTTAGACAGGGGAGCTTTCTTT. It translates to CASSLDRGAFF.

The chain combines TRBV18 with TRBJ2-2, with TRBD1 identical over 7 bases. Trimming removed 5 bases from V and 7 bases from J; junction bases left unmatched: 10. From germline, CDR1 is KGHSH and CDR2 LQKENI. CDR3 size: 15 residues. CDR3 DNA: TGTGCCAGCTCATCAAGTCGACAGGGAGTCGGGGAGCTGTTTTTT. It encodes CASSSSRQGVGELFF.

V usage is TRBV7-2 and J usage is TRBJ2-1; TRBD2 matches at 10 bases. The trim removed 2 bases at V and 8 bases at J, leaving 3 bases unmatched. Germline-derived CDR1 and CDR2 are SGHTA and FQGNSA. This CDR3 comprises 14 residues. CDR3 sequence (DNA): TGTGCCAGCAGCTTAATCCTAGCGGGAGATGAGCAGTTCTTC. Its translation is CASSLILAGDEQFF.

This clone was seen a few times. This chain links TRBV7-2 with TRBJ2-7, with D perhaps TRBD1 (5 bases). The germline CDR1 and CDR2 sequences are SGHTA and FQGNSA. V lost 1 base and J 9 bases, leaving 13 bases between the germline ends. This CDR3 has 13 amino acids. The CDR3 DNA sequence: TGTGCCAGCAGCTTAGTAACCACCCAGGGGCAGTACTTC. Amino acids: CASSLVTTQGQYF.